This TCR beta chain was sequenced for a study of blood T cell repertoires in COVID-19. This clone was observed once. Sequenced by immunoSEQ multiplex PCR; TCRdb stores in-frame clones only, minus some. In the table there are tens of thousands of clones, around 93% of which are singletons. V dropped 1 base and J dropped 8; count of bases not matched to a gene: 12. This CDR3 is 16 amino acids long. The germline gives CDR1 LGHNA, CDR2 YNFKEQ. Sequences were obtained from peripheral blood. The gene calls are TRBV4-2 and TRBJ2-3, with TRBD2 matching over 7 bases. This clonotype was sampled from a human donor with active COVID-19. The donor label of this sample is uncertain. This CDR3 reads CASSQVGERGTATQYF. DNA for the CDR3: TGTGCCAGCAGCCAAGTAGGGGAGCGGGGAACCGCTACGCAGTATTTT.